This T cell receptor beta chain was identified in a study of T cells in Graves' hyperthyroidism and ophthalmopathy. The ends were cut back, 2 bases at V and 0 bases at J, with 12 bases in the middle. The CDR3 is 16 residues long. Germline CDR1 is SGHTA and CDR2 is FQGNSA. Whole-study findings and limits: The model forecast ophthalmopathy, anticipating it by a median roughly 6.3 months before onset. Clonotypes that were expanded in thyroid above 0.001 mostly appeared in blood too.

Authors of the study amplified TCR beta CDR3 regions from RNA transcripts. The primer set for the first-round RT-PCR of the TCR CDR3 was HTBI. TCRdb reprocessed the multiplex PCR reads via MiXCR and lists one record per CDR3 protein. This table has some 490,000 distinct CDR3 sequences, less than 25% appearing once. In this sample, this clonotype turned up many times. What it binds is unknown. The J gene is TRBJ2-3, the V gene TRBV7-2; D possibly corresponds to TRBD2 (6 bases). The clonotype was recovered from a woman aged 65 to 85 with Graves' ophthalmopathy. Material: blood. CDR3 loop: CASSLYLASSTDTQYF. The CDR3 coding sequence is TGTGCCAGCAGCTTATATCTAGCGAGTAGCACAGATACGCAGTATTTT.